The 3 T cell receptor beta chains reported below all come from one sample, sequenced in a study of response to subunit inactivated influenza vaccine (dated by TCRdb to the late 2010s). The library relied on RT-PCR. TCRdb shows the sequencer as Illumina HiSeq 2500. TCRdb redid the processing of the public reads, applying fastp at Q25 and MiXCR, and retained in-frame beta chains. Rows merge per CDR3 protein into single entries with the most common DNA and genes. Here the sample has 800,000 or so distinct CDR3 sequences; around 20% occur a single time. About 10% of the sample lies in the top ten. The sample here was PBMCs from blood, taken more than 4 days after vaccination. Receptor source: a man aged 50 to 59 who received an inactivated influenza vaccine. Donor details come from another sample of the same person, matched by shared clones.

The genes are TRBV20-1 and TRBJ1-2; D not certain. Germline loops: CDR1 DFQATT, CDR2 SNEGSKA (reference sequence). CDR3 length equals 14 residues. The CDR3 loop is CSAPGLTFNYGYTF. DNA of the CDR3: TGCAGCGCACCGGGCCTAACCTTTAACTATGGCTACACCTTC.

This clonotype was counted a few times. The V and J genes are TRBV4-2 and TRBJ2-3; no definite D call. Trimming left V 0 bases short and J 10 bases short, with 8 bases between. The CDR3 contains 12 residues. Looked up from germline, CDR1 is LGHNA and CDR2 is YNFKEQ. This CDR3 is CASSQDPSSQYF. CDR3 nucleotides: TGTGCCAGCAGCCAAGATCCGAGTTCGCAGTATTTT.

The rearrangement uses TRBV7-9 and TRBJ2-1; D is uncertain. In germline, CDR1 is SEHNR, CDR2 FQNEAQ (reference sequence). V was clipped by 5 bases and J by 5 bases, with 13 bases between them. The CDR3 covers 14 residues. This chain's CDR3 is CASSVFSGDNEQFF. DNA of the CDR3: TGTGCCAGCAGCGTATTTAGTGGAGACAATGAGCAGTTCTTC. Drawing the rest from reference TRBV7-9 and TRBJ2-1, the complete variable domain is DTGVSQNPRHKITKRGQNVTFRCDPISEHNRLYWYRQTLGQGPEFLTYFQNEAQLEKSRLLSDRFSAERPKGSFSTLEIQRTEQGDSAMYLCASSVFSGDNEQFFGPGTRLTVL.